Given below is one TCR beta chain in context. The CDR3 consists of 12 residues. Germline V gene lookup returns CDR1 MDHEN and CDR2 SYDVKM. V was cut by 3 bases and J by 3 bases, with 2 bases left in between. The sample comes from a study of T cells after yellow fever vaccination. The 5'RACE template-switching step produced TCR cDNA and added a universal primer site and UMIs. TCRdb fed the 5' RACE reads into MiXCR, producing one record per CDR3 protein. The data show roughly 250,000 distinct CDR3 sequences, 10% to 15% seen once. The receptor's source is a young man who received the YFV17D yellow fever vaccine. The starting material was CD4+ T cells sorted from PBMCs, obtained 45 days after the yellow fever booster vaccination. The rearrangement uses TRBV28 and TRBJ2-2; D is ambiguous. The CDR3 spells CASSFYTGELFF. The CDR3 coding sequence is TGTGCCAGCAGTTTCTACACCGGGGAGCTGTTTTTT.